This T cell receptor (beta chain) was sequenced during a study of metastatic and nonmetastatic thyroid tumors. General study findings and limits: Significantly greater TCR beta diversity was reportedly found in malignant thyroid tumors than in benign nodules (in blood and tumor).

Many counts were recorded for this clone. The target antigen is unknown. Through MiXCR, TCRdb re-clonotyped the PCR reads. The repertoire includes tens of thousands of clones, about 16% of them detected once, and approximately 4.8% sits in the top ten. Thyroid surgery had not been preceded by any treatment in any patient. The specimen was blood. The TCR originated in a female donor with papillary thyroid cancer or a benign thyroid nodule (not recorded which). Some clones in this sample may be carry-over from other donors' samples.

The CDR3: CASSEAPDRVYGYTF. The DNA for the CDR3 is TGTGCCAGCAGTGAAGCCCCGGACAGGGTCTATGGCTACACCTTC. This rearrangement joins TRBV2 to TRBJ1-2; 8 bases agree with TRBD1. Per germline, CDR1 SNHLY and CDR2 FYNNEI. CDR3 length: 15 residues. V lost 0 bases and J lost 4; bases outside the gene matches: 4.